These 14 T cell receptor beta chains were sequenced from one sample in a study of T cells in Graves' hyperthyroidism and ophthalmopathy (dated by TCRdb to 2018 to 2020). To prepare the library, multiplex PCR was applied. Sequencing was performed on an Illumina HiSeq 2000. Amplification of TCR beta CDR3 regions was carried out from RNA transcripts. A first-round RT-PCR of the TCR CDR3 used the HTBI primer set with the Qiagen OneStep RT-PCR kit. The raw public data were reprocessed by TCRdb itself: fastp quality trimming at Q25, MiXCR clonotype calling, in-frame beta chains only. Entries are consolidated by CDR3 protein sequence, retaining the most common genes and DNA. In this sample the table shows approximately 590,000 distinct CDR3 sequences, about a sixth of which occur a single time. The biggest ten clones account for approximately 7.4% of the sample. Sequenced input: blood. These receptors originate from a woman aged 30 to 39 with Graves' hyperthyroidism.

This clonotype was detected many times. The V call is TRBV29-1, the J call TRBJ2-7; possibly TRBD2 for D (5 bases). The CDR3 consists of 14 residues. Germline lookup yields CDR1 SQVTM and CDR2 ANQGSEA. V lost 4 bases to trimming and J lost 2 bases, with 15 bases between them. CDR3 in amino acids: CSVVGWRATYEQYF. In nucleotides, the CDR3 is TGCAGCGTTGTGGGGTGGCGGGCTACCTACGAGCAGTACTTC.

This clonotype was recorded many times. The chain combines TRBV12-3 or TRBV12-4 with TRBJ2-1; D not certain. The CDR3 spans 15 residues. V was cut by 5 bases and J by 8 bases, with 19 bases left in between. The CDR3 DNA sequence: TGTGCCAGCAGTACTTACTCGACGGGCGACGATGAGCAGTTCTTC. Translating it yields CASSTYSTGDDEQFF.

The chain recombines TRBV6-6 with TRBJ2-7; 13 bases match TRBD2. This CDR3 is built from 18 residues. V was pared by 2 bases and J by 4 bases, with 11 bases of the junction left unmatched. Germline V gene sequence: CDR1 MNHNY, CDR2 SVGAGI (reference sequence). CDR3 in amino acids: CASSYAGLAGEGFYEQYF. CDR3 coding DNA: TGTGCCAGCAGTTACGCCGGACTAGCGGGAGAGGGGTTTTACGAGCAGTACTTC.

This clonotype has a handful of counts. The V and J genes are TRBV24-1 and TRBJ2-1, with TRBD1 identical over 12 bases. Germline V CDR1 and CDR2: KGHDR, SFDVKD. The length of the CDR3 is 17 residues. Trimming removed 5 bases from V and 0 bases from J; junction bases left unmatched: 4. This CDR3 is CATSGGTGGFSYNEQFF. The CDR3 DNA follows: TGTGCCACCAGTGGAGGGACAGGGGGCTTCTCCTACAATGAGCAGTTCTTC.

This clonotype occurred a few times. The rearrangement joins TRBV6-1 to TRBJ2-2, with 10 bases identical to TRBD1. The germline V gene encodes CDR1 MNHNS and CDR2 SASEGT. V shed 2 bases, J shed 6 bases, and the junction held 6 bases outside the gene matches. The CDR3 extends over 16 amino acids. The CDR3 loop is CASSETGTGAAGELFF. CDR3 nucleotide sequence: TGTGCCAGCAGTGAAACCGGGACAGGGGCTGCCGGGGAGCTGTTTTTT.

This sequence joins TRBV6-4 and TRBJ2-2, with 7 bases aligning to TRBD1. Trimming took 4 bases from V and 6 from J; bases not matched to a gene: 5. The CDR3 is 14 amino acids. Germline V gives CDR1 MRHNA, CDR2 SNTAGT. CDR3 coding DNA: TGTGCCAGCAGTGTCGAGGGGGCGTCCGGGGAGCTGTTTTTT. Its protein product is CASSVEGASGELFF.

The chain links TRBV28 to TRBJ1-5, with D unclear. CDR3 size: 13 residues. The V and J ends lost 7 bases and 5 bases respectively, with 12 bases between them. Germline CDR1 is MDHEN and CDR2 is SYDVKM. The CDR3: CASTTGPYQPQHF. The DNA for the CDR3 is TGTGCCAGCACCACCGGGCCGTATCAGCCCCAGCATTTT.

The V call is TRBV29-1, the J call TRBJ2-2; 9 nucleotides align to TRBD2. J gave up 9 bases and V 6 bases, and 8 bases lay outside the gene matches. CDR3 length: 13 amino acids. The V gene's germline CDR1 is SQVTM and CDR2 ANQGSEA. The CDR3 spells CSVGGTSFRELFF. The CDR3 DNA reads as TGCAGCGTCGGTGGGACTAGCTTCCGGGAGCTGTTTTTT.

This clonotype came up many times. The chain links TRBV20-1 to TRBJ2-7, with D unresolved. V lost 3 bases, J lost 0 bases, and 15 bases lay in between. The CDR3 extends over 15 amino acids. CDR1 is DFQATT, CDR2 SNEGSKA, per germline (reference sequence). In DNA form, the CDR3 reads TGCAGTGCTAGTCGGCCGACACTTAGCTCCTACGAGCAGTACTTC. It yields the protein CSASRPTLSSYEQYF.

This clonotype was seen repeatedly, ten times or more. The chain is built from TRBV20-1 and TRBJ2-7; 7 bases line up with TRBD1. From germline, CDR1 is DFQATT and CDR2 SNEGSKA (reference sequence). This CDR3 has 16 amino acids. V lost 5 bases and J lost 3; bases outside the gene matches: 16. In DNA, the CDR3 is TGCAGTGCTGAAGCTGAGGGCAGCTCAGGGGGCTACGAGCAGTACTTC. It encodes CSAEAEGSSGGYEQYF.

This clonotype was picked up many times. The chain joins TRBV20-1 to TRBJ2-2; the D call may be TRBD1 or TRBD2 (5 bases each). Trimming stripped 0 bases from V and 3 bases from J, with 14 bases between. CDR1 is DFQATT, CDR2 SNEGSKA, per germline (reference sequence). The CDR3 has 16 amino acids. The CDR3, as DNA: TGCAGTGCTAGAGATTGGGCAGGGAGTGACACCGGGGAGCTGTTTTTT. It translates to CSARDWAGSDTGELFF.

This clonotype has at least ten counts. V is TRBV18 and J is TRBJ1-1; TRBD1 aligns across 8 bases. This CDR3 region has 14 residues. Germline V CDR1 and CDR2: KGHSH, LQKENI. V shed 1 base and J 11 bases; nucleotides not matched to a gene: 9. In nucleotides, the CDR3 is TGTGCCAGCTCACCACTGGACAGGGTGAATATTGCTTTCTTT. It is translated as CASSPLDRVNIAFF.

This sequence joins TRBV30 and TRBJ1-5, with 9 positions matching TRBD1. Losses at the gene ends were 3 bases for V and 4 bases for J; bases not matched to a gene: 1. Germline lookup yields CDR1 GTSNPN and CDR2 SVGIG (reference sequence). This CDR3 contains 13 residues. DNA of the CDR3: TGTGCCTGGAGACAGGGGGCAAATCAGCCCCAGCATTTT. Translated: CAWRQGANQPQHF.

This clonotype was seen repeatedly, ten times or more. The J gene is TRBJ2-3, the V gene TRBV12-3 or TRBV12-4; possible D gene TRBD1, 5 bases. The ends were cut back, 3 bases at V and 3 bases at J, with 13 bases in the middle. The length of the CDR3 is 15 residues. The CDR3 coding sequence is TGTGCCAGCAGTTTTGGTCAGGGTTGGACAGATACGCAGTATTTT. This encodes CASSFGQGWTDTQYF.